The clone carrying this T cell receptor beta chain was detected once. Its antigen is unidentified. Because it lacks the conserved phenylalanine or tryptophan at the end, this CDR3 is likely a read error. It is unclear where the CDR3 begins or ends on the DNA, so no DNA is shown, and the CDR3 is as TCRdb lists it. The sample originates from a study of T cells in Graves' hyperthyroidism and ophthalmopathy. TCR beta CDR3 sequences were amplified from RNA transcripts. HTBI primers were employed in a first-round RT-PCR of the TCR CDR3. TCRdb re-analysed the multiplex PCR reads in MiXCR, keeping a single row per CDR3 protein. The data show hundreds of thousands of distinct CDR3 sequences, 15% to 20% seen once. Researchers barred patients who had uncontrolled infection, other autoimmune disease, pregnancy or lactation. Inclusive of both ends, the CDR3 amounts to 13 amino acids. Germline values: CDR1 SGHVS, CDR2 FQNEAQ.

Overall study results and limits: Stable hyperthyroidism was told apart from ophthalmopathy by a model built on 13 V-J features. Blood also showed most of the thyroid clonotypes that were expanded above 0.001. The model made its ophthalmopathy prediction, and onset followed a median approximately six months later.

Sequencing used blood. J is TRBJ1-2 and V is TRBV7-8. This receptor was identified in a woman under 30 with Graves' hyperthyroidism. CDR3 sequence reads: CASTHREGYGYRV.